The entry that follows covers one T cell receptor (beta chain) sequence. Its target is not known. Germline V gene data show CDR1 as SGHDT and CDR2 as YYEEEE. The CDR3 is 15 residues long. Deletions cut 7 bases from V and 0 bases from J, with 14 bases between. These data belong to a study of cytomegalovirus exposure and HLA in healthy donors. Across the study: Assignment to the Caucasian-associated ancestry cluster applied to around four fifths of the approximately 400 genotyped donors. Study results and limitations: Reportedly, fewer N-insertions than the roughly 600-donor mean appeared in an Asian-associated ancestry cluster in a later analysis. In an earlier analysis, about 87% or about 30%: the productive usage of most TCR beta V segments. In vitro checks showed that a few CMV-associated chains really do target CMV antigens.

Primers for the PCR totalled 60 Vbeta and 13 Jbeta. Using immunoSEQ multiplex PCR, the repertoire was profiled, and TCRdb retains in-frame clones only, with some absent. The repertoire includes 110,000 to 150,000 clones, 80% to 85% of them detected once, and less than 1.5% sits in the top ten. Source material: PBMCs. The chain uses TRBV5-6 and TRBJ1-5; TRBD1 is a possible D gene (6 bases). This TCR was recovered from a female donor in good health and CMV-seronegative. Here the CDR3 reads CASSNRAISNQPQHF. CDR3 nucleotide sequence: TGTGCCAGCTCCAACAGGGCAATTAGCAATCAGCCCCAGCATTTT.